These 14 T cell receptor beta chains originate from one sample sequenced in a study of blood T cell repertoires in COVID-19. The assay was immunoSEQ multiplex PCR, and TCRdb's table has in-frame clones only and misses some. Here the sample spans about 250,000 clones, more than 75% being singletons. The sequenced sample consisted of PBMCs or T cells enriched from blood (not recorded which). The receptors originated from a man between 40 and 49 years old who had recovered from COVID-19.

This chain's CDR3 is CASDGTSGGAVYNEQFF. The DNA of the CDR3 is TGTGCCAGTGATGGGACTAGCGGGGGGGCTGTCTACAATGAGCAGTTCTTC. The rearrangement links TRBV19 to TRBJ2-1, with 16 positions matching TRBD2. This CDR3 comprises 17 residues. V lost 8 bases to trimming and J lost 3 bases; unmatched junction nucleotides: 7. CDR1 LNHDA and CDR2 SQIVND come from the germline V gene (reference sequence).

The chain uses TRBV19 and TRBJ1-3, with 7 bases matching TRBD1. The J segment lost 0 bases and the V segment lost 5 bases, leaving 7 bases of the junction unmatched. Germline-derived CDR1 and CDR2 are LNHDA and SQIVND (reference sequence). The CDR3 spans 16 residues. For the CDR3, the DNA is TGTGCCAGTAGTCCTCCCGGGACAGCCTCTGGAAACACCATATATTTT. Translating gives CASSPPGTASGNTIYF. Looking up the rest from reference TRBV19 and TRBJ1-3 gives the full variable domain: DGGITQSPKYLFRKEGQNVTLSCEQNLNHDAMYWYRQDPGQGLRLIYYSQIVNDFQKGDIAEGYSVSREKKESFPLTVTSAQKNPTAFYLCASSPPGTASGNTIYFGEGSWLTVV.

V gene TRBV9 combines with J gene TRBJ1-2; no firm D call. Trimming removed 0 bases at V and 7 bases at J, with 10 bases between. Germline loops: CDR1 SGDLS, CDR2 YYNGEE. The CDR3 is made up of 13 amino acids. CDR3 region: CASSVAAEAGYTF. CDR3 DNA sequence: TGTGCCAGCAGCGTAGCGGCTGAGGCTGGCTACACCTTC.

The rearrangement joins TRBV30 to TRBJ1-2, with 10 bases aligning to TRBD1. Trimming cost V 5 bases and J 13 bases; bases outside gene matches: 7. Germline V lookup: CDR1 GTSNPN, CDR2 SVGIG (reference sequence). The CDR3 spans 11 residues. As DNA, the CDR3 is TGTGCCTGGGCACGACAGGGGGCTCTCACCTTC. It specifies CAWARQGALTF.

The V call is TRBV7-9, the J call TRBJ1-4; 8 bases map to TRBD1. The V and J ends lost 4 bases and 7 bases, in that order; junction bases with no gene match: 8. Germline V lookup: CDR1 SEHNR, CDR2 FQNEAQ (reference sequence). This CDR3 is 15 amino acids long. The CDR3 DNA reads as TGTGCCAGCAGCTCGTACAGGGGGACAGGTGAAAAACTGTTTTTT. Translating it yields CASSSYRGTGEKLFF.

The chain employs TRBV5-4 and TRBJ2-1; a possible D gene is TRBD2 (6 bases). The CDR3 loop spans 15 amino acids. In germline, CDR1 is SGHNT, CDR2 YYREEE (reference sequence). The V end lost 4 bases, the J end lost 4 bases, and 15 bases lay between the germline ends. Here the CDR3 reads CASSNSSGAYNEQFF. DNA of the CDR3: TGTGCCAGCAGCAACTCCTCGGGAGCTTACAATGAGCAGTTCTTC.

This clone was detected only a few times. This chain's CDR3 is CASSPQGDTGELFF. As DNA, the CDR3 is TGTGCCAGCTCACCCCAGGGGGACACCGGGGAGCTGTTTTTT. V usage is TRBV18 and J usage is TRBJ2-2, with 7 bases fitting TRBD1. CDR3 length: 14 residues. Trimming at V came to 3 bases and at J to 3 bases, leaving 1 base not matched to a gene. Germline CDR1 reads KGHSH; CDR2 reads LQKENI.

The CDR3 nucleotides are TGTGCCACGTATGGAGAAACCGGGGAGCTGTTTTTT. Its translation is CATYGETGELFF. This sequence joins TRBV6-4 and TRBJ2-2; no firm D call. Germline V gene sequence: CDR1 MRHNA, CDR2 SNTAGT. The CDR3 contains 12 residues. The V end lost 10 bases, the J end lost 5 bases, and 11 bases lay between the germline ends.

The genes are TRBV6-2 or TRBV6-3 and TRBJ2-5; D is ambiguous. The CDR3 consists of 13 residues. CDR1 and CDR2 (germline): MNHEY, SVGEGT. Between the trimmed V and J ends, which lost 1 base and 5 bases, there was a span of 8 bases. The CDR3 sequence: CASSYLGWETQYF. CDR3 coding DNA: TGTGCCAGCAGTTACTTGGGCTGGGAGACCCAGTACTTC.

The J gene is TRBJ2-5, the V gene TRBV5-1; 7 nucleotides match TRBD2. The junction had 23 bases not matched to a gene; V was cut back by 2 bases and J by 4 bases. The length of the CDR3 is 20 residues. Germline V lookup: CDR1 SGHRS, CDR2 YFSETQ. CDR3 in DNA: TGCGCCAGCAGCTTCGTCTTGGCGACTAGCAGGAACGGACCACGAGAGACCCAGTACTTC. As protein: CASSFVLATSRNGPRETQYF.

The J gene is TRBJ1-2, the V gene TRBV27, with TRBD1 matching over 10 bases. V shed 7 bases and J 7 bases; nucleotides not matched to a gene: 12. CDR3 length equals 15 residues. Looked up from germline, CDR1 is MNHEY and CDR2 is SMNVEV (reference sequence). The CDR3 nucleotides are TGTGCCAGCAACTCTCGACAGGGGGCCTTAAGTGGCTACACCTTC. This translates into CASNSRQGALSGYTF.

The chain is built from TRBV14 and TRBJ1-3, with D unclear. V shed 0 bases and J shed 4 bases, with 7 bases lying between them. Germline V gene lookup returns CDR1 SGHDN and CDR2 FVKESK. This CDR3 is built from 14 residues. In DNA form, the CDR3 reads TGTGCCAGCAGCCAAGACCTACAGGGAAACACCATATATTTT. The encoded protein is CASSQDLQGNTIYF. The variable domain in full, with the rest retrieved from reference TRBV14 and TRBJ1-3, is EAGVTQFPSHSVIEKGQTVTLRCDPISGHDNLYWYRRVMGKEIKFLLHFVKESKQDESGMPNNRFLAERTGGTYSTLKVQPAELEDSGVYFCASSQDLQGNTIYFGEGSWLTVV.

This chain uses TRBV7-8 with TRBJ1-6; TRBD1 matches 8 bases. Losses at the gene ends were 5 bases for V and 4 bases for J; bases not matched to a gene: 10. CDR1 is SGHVS and CDR2 is FQNEAQ in the germline V gene. This CDR3 has 17 amino acids. CDR3 coding DNA: TGTGCCAGCAGCGCCGGGACAGGCTTTACTTATAATTCACCCCTCCACTTT. Encoded protein: CASSAGTGFTYNSPLHF.

The rearrangement links TRBV28 to TRBJ1-2, with 8 nucleotides matching TRBD1. CDR1 and CDR2 from the germline V gene are MDHEN and SYDVKM. J was trimmed by 3 bases and V by 6 bases; bases with no gene match: 6. This CDR3 contains 14 residues. The CDR3 bases are TGTGCCAGCAGAGGACAGGGAGAGGACTATGGCTACACCTTC. Its translation: CASRGQGEDYGYTF.